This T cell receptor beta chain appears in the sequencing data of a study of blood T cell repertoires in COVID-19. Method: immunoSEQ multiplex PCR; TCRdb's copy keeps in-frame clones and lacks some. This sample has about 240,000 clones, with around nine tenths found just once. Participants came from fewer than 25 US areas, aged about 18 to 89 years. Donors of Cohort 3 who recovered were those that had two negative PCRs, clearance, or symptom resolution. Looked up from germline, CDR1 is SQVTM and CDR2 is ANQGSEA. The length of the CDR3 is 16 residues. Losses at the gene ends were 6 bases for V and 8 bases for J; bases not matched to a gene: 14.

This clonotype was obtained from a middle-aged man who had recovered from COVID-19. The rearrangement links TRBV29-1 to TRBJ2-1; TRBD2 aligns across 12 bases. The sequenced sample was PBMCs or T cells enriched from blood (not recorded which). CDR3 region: CSVSHKGLAGTHEQFF. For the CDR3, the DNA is TGCAGCGTGTCCCACAAAGGACTAGCGGGAACCCATGAGCAGTTCTTC.